One sample yielded the 6 T cell receptor beta chains listed below, sequenced in a study of T cells in pancreatic ductal adenocarcinoma. The protocol was immunoSEQ multiplex PCR, while the TCRdb copy is restricted to in-frame clones and leaves out a portion. The sample carries approximately 11,000 clones, more than 80% recorded once. Surgery without prior neoadjuvant therapy was the treatment of the selected pancreatic ductal adenocarcinoma patients. Material for sequencing was PBMCs. These receptors were collected from a human donor with pancreatic ductal adenocarcinoma.

This sequence joins TRBV27 and TRBJ2-3; D remains ambiguous. Germline V lookup: CDR1 MNHEY, CDR2 SMNVEV (reference sequence). The CDR3 consists of 16 residues. V lost 5 bases, J lost 1 base, and 16 bases lay in between. Here the CDR3 DNA reads TGTGCCAGCAGTCCCCCGGGCCGCATCGGCACAGATACGCAGTATTTT. Protein sequence: CASSPPGRIGTDTQYF.

The sample holds one count of this clone. This chain joins TRBV7-9 and TRBJ1-6; D is possibly TRBD1 (5 bases). CDR1 and CDR2 (germline): SEHNR, FQNEAQ (reference sequence). V was trimmed by 6 bases and J by 0 bases, leaving 9 bases between them. CDR3 size: 15 residues. The CDR3 sequence: CASSKGSSYNSPLHF. The CDR3 DNA sequence: TGTGCCAGCAGTAAGGGGAGCTCCTATAATTCACCCCTCCACTTT.

V gene TRBV5-6 combines with J gene TRBJ1-1; D unclear. The CDR3 runs 12 residues. Germline CDR1 reads SGHDT; CDR2 reads YYEEEE. V shed 0 bases and J shed 5 bases, with 5 bases lying between them. The CDR3 nucleotides are TGTGCCAGCAGCTTGGTCCAGACTGAAGCTTTCTTT. This translates into CASSLVQTEAFF. Supplemented by reference TRBV5-6 and TRBJ1-1, the full variable domain reads DAGVTQSPTHLIKTRGQQVTLRCSPKSGHDTVSWYQQALGQGPQFIFQYYEEEERQRGNFPDRFSGHQFPNYSSELNVNALLLGDSALYLCASSLVQTEAFFGQGTRLTVV.

The chain employs TRBV5-5 and TRBJ1-6, with TRBD1 matching over 7 bases. Germline assignment: CDR1 SGHKS and CDR2 YYEKEE (reference sequence). This CDR3 region has 15 residues. The V segment lost 2 bases and the J segment 3 bases; nucleotides outside the gene matches: 2. Here the CDR3 reads CASSLYRGYNSPLHF. In DNA, the CDR3 is TGTGCCAGCAGCTTATACAGGGGCTATAATTCACCCCTCCACTTT.

The chain is built from TRBV11-2 and TRBJ2-7; 8 nucleotides match TRBD1. Germline V CDR1 and CDR2: SGHAT, FQNNGV. This CDR3 spans 15 amino acids. V was pared by 5 bases and J by 2 bases, with 8 bases of the junction left unmatched. In DNA, the CDR3 is TGTGCCAGCAGCCCTAGGGACAGGTTAGCCTACGAGCAGTACTTC. This translates into CASSPRDRLAYEQYF.

The chain has TRBV6-1 and TRBJ2-7; the match to TRBD1 covers 8 bases. Germline V CDR1 and CDR2: MNHNS, SASEGT. The CDR3 length is 15 residues. The V segment lost 6 bases and the J segment 6 bases; nucleotides outside the gene matches: 13. CDR3 DNA: TGTGCCAGCAGCCCAGACAGGGGATTTCCCTTCGAGCAGTACTTC. Translation gives CASSPDRGFPFEQYF.